The 3 T cell receptor beta chains given below trace back to one sample, sequenced in a study of patients and donors after allogeneic stem cell transplantation. TCRdb recomputed calls from the RT-PCR reads with MiXCR, one row per CDR3 protein. This sample carries approximately 200,000 distinct CDR3 sequences, 41% of them seen once, and the ten largest clones take 25% to 35%. Sequencing used blood, either unsorted or a sorted T cell fraction (not recorded which). The receptor source for this set is a human donor who was either an allogeneic HSCT recipient or a stem cell or donor lymphocyte infusion donor (not recorded which). It is not recorded whose cells these are; they may come from a transplant donor.

The V gene is TRBV4-3, the J gene TRBJ2-1; D might be TRBD2 (5 bases). CDR1 is LGHNA, CDR2 YSLEER, per germline. This CDR3 comprises 14 residues. V shed 2 bases and J shed 8 bases, with 13 bases lying between them. The CDR3 is CASSQPPGSHEQFF. CDR3 DNA sequence: TGCGCCAGCAGCCAACCTCCGGGGTCCCATGAGCAGTTCTTC.

This clonotype was seen just once. The rearrangement joins TRBV15 to TRBJ1-5, with TRBD1 matching over 8 bases. Germline CDR1 reads LNHNV; CDR2 reads YYDKDF (reference sequence). V trimming: 4 bases; J trimming: 7 bases; junction bases outside the gene matches: 12. The CDR3 loop spans 16 amino acids. CDR3 nucleotide sequence: TGTGCCACCAGCATGAGAGGACAGGGAGTTTGGCAGCCCCAGCATTTT. It encodes CATSMRGQGVWQPQHF.

CDR3 coding DNA: TGTGCCAGCTCACCAGAATACGGCAGATCAAGGCAGTTCTTC. It is translated as CASSPEYGRSRQFF. The chain combines TRBV18 with TRBJ2-1; no reliable D call. V dropped 2 bases and J dropped 12 bases, with 17 bases sitting between them. The CDR3 is made up of 14 amino acids. Germline-derived CDR1 and CDR2 are KGHSH and LQKENI. The complete variable domain, with remaining parts taken from reference TRBV18 and TRBJ2-1, reads NAGVMQNPRHLVRRRGQEARLRCSPMKGHSHVYWYRQLPEEGLKFMVYLQKENIIDESGMPKERFSAEFPKEGPSILRIQQVVRGDSAAYFCASSPEYGRSRQFFGPGTRLTVL.